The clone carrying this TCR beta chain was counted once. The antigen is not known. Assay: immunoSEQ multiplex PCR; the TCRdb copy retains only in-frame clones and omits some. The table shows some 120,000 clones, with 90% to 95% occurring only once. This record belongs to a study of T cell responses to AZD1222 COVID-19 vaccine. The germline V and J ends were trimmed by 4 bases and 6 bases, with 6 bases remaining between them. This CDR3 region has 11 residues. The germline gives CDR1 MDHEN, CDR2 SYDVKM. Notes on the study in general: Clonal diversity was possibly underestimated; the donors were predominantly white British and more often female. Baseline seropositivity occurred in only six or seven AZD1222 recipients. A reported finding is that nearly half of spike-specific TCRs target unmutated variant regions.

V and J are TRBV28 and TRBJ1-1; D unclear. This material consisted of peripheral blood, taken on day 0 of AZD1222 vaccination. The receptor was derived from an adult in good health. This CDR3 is CASSYTAEAFF. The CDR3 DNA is TGTGCCAGCAGTTATACGGCTGAAGCTTTCTTT. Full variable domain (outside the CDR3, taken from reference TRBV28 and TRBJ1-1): DVKVTQSSRYLVKRTGEKVFLECVQDMDHENMFWYRQDPGLGLRLIYFSYDVKMKEKGDIPEGYSVSREKKERFSLILESASTNQTSMYLCASSYTAEAFFGQGTRLTVV.